This entry is about one TCR beta chain. Germline V gene data show CDR1 as GTSNPN and CDR2 as SVGIG (reference sequence). This CDR3 is built from 12 residues. Trimming removed 0 bases from V and 3 bases from J, with 5 bases in between. The PCR contained 60 Vbeta and 13 Jbeta primers. Sequenced by immunoSEQ multiplex PCR; TCRdb stores in-frame clones only, minus some. The sample consists of over 110,000 clones, 82% of them appearing once. This entry is derived from a study of cytomegalovirus exposure and HLA in healthy donors. The J gene is TRBJ1-2, the V gene TRBV30; no definite D call. The sequenced sample was PBMCs. The clonotype comes from a male donor in good health and CMV-seronegative. Here the CDR3 reads CAWSVLDYGYTF. The CDR3 DNA follows: TGTGCCTGGAGTGTACTTGACTATGGCTACACCTTC. The whole variable domain, remainder taken from reference TRBV30 and TRBJ1-2, is SQTIHQWPATLVQPVGSPLSLECTVEGTSNPNLYWYRQAAGRGLQLLFYSVGIGQISSEVPQNLSASRPQDRQFILSSKKLLLSDSGFYLCAWSVLDYGYTFGSGTRLTVV.